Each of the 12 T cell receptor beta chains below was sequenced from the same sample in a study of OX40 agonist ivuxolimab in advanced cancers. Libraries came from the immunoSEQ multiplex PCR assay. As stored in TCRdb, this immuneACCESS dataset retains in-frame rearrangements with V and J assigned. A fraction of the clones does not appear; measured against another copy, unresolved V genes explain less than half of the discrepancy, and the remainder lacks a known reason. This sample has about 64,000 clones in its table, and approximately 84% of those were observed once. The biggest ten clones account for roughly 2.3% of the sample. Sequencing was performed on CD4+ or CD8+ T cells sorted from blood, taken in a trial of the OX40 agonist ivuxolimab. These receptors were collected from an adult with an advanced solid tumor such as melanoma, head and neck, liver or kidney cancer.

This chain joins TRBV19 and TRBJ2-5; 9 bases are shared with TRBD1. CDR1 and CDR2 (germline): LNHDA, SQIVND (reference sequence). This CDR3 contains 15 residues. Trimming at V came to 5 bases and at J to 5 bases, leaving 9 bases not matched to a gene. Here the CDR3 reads CASSPGTGRVETQYF. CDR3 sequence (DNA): TGTGCCAGTAGTCCCGGGACAGGGCGGGTGGAGACCCAGTACTTC.

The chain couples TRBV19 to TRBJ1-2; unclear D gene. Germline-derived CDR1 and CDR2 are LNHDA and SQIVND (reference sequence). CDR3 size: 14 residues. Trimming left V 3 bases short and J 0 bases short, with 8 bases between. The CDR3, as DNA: TGTGCCAGTAGTATTCAGATAGCTAACTATGGCTACACCTTC. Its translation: CASSIQIANYGYTF.

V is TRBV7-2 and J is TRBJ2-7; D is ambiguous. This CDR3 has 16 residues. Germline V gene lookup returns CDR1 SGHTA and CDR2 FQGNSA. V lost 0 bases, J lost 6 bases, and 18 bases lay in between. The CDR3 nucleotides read TGTGCCAGCAGCTTAGCTGCCGGGCCACTAAGTAGCGAGCAGTACTTC. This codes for CASSLAAGPLSSEQYF.

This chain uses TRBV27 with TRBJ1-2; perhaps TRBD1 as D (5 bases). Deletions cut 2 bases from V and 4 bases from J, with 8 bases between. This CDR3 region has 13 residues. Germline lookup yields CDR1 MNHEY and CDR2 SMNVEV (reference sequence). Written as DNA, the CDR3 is TGTGCCAGCAGTTTAGCGGGGGGCTATGGCTACACCTTC. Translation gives CASSLAGGYGYTF.

CDR3: CSAKLAVTSYNEQFF. The CDR3, as DNA: TGCAGCGCAAAACTAGCGGTCACCTCCTACAATGAGCAGTTCTTC. V usage is TRBV29-1 and J usage is TRBJ2-1; 8 bases fit TRBD2. Germline lookup yields CDR1 SQVTM and CDR2 ANQGSEA. The CDR3 loop spans 15 amino acids. V trimming: 7 bases; J trimming: 0 bases; junction bases outside the gene matches: 8.

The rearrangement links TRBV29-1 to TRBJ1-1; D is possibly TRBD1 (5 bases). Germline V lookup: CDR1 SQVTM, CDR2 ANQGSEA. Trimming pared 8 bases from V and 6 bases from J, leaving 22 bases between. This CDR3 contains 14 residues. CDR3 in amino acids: CSTGKSRLGAEAFF. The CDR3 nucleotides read TGCAGCACCGGGAAGTCGAGGTTAGGGGCTGAAGCTTTCTTT.

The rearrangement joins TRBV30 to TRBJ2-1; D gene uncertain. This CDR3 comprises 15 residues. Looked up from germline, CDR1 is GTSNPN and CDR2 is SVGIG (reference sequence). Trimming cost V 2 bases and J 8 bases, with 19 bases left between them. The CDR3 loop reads CAWSQVVAPRDEQFF. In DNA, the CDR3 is TGTGCCTGGAGTCAGGTGGTGGCTCCGCGCGATGAGCAGTTCTTC.

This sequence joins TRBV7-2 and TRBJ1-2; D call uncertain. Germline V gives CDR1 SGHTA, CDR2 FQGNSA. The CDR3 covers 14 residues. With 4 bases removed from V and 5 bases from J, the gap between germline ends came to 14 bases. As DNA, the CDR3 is TGTGCCAGCAGCTCCACCGTGGGATCGTATGGCTACACCTTC. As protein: CASSSTVGSYGYTF.

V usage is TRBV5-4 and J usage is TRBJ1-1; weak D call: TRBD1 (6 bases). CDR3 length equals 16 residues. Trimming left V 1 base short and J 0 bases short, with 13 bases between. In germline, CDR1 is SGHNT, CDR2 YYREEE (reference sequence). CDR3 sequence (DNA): TGTGCCAGCAGCTTGATGACAGGATTAATGAACACTGAAGCTTTCTTT. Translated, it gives CASSLMTGLMNTEAFF.

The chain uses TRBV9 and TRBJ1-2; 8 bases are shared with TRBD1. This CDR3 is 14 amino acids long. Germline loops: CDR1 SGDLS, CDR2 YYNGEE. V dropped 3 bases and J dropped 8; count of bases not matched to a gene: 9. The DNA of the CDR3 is TGTGCCAGCAGCGCCTTGGACAGGGTGGGAGGCTACACCTTC. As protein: CASSALDRVGGYTF.

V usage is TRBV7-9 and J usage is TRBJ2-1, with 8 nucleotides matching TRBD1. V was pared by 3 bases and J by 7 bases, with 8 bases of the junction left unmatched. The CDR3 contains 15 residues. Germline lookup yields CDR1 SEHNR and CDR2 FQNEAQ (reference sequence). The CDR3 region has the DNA TGTGCCAGCAGCTTTAGAGACAGGGGTTATAATGAGCAGTTCTTC. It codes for CASSFRDRGYNEQFF.

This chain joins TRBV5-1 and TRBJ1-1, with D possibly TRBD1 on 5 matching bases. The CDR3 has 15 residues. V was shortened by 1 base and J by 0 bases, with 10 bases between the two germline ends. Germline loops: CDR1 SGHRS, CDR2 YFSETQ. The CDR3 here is CASSLRAGMNTEAFF. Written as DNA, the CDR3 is TGCGCCAGCAGCTTGAGGGCAGGGATGAACACTGAAGCTTTCTTT.